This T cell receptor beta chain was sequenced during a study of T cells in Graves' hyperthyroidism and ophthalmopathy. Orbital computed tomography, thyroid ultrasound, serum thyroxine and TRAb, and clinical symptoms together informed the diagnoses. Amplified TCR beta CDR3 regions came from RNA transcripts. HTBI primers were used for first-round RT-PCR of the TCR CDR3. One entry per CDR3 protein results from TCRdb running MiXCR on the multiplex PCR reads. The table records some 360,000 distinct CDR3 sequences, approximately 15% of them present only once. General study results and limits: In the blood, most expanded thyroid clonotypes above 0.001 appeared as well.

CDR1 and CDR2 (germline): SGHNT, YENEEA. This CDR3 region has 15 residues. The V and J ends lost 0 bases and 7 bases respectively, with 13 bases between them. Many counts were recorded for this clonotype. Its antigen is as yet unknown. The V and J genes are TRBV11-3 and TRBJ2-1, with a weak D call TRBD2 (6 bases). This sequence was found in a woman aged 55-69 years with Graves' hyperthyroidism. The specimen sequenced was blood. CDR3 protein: CASSLESGEWNEQFF. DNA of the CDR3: TGTGCCAGCAGCTTAGAATCGGGGGAGTGGAATGAGCAGTTCTTC.